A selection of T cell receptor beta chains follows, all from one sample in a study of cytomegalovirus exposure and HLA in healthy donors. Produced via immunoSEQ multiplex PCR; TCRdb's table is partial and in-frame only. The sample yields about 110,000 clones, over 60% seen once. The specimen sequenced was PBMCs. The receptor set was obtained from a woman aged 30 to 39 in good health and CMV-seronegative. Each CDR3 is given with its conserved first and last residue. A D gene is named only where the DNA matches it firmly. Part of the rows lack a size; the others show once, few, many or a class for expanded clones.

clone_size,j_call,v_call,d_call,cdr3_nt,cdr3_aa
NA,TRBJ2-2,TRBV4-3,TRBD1,TGCGCCAGCAGCCAGGGGACAGGGCCAAACACCGGGGAGCTGTTTTTT,CASSQGTGPNTGELFF
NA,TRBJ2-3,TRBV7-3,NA,TGTGCCAGCAGCCGACTAGTCGGGACCCAGGATACGCAGTATTTT,CASSRLVGTQDTQYF
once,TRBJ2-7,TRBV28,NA,TGTGCCAGTCAGTCGGGAATCTACGAGCAGTACTTC,CASQSGIYEQYF
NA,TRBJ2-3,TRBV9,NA,TGTGCCAGCAGCGAGCCCCCGTCCGATACGCAGTATTTT,CASSEPPSDTQYF
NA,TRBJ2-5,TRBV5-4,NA,TGTGCCAGCAACCAGGCCCGACAGCAAGAGACCCAGTACTTC,CASNQARQQETQYF
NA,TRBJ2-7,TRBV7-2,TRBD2,TGTGCCAGCAGCTTAGGGGGAGCGGGGCGCTCCTACGAGCAGTACTTC,CASSLGGAGRSYEQYF
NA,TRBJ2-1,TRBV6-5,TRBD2,TGTGCCAGCAGTTATGGGCGGGGGGGTGGCAATGAGCAGTTCTTC,CASSYGRGGGNEQFF
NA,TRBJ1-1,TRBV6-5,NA,TGTGCCAGCAGTTACTCGATGGCAGGTTATACTGAAGCTTTCTTT,CASSYSMAGYTEAFF
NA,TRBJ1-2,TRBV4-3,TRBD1,TGCGCCAGCAGCCTAACGGGACAGACTTTCTATGGCTACACCTTC,CASSLTGQTFYGYTF
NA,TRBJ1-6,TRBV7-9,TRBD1,TGTGCCAGCAGCAACCAAGGACAGGGCTCACCCCTCCACTTT,CASSNQGQGSPLHF
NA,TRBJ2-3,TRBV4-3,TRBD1,TGCGCCAGCAGCACCCTACAGGGGGCAGGAGGGACGCTCACAGATACGCAGTATTTT,CASSTLQGAGGTLTDTQYF
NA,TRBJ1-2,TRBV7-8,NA,TGTGCCAGCAGCTTCCCGGGGGTTAGCTATGGCTACACCTTC,CASSFPGVSYGYTF
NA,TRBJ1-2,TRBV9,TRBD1,TGTGCCAGCAGCGCGGACAGGGGCGGGGGCTACACCTTC,CASSADRGGGYTF
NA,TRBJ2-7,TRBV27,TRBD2,TGTGCCAGCAGTTTAACTAGCGGGAGGTACGAGCAGTACTTC,CASSLTSGRYEQYF
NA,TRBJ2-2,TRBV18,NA,TGTGCCAGCTCAAGGGCAGGGTACACCGGGGAGCTGTTTTTT,CASSRAGYTGELFF
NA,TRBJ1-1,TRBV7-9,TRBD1,TGTGCCAGCAGCCACGGGACAGGGGAAGTAGGCACTGAAGCTTTCTTT,CASSHGTGEVGTEAFF
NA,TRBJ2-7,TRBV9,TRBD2,TGTGCCAGCAGCGGACTTTCTGCGGGAGGGCCTGGCGAGCAGTACTTC,CASSGLSAGGPGEQYF
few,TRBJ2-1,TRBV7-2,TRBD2,TGTGCCAGCAGCCGAAGCGGGGGGCGGCGCGGCGAGCAGTTCTTC,CASSRSGGRRGEQFF
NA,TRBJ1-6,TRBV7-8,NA,TGTGCCAGCAGTGTCCTGGGGGCGGGGGGTAATTCACCCCTCCACTTT,CASSVLGAGGNSPLHF
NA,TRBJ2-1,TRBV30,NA,TGTGCCTGGGGACAAAACAATGAGCAGTTCTTC,CAWGQNNEQFF
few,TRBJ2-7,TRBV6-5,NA,TGTGCCAGCAGTGTCGACAGGTCCTACGAGCAGTACTTC,CASSVDRSYEQYF
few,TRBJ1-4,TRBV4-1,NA,TGCGCCAGCAGCGATAAACAGGCGATTAATGAAAAACTGTTTTTT,CASSDKQAINEKLFF
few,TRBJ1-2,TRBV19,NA,TGTGCCAGTAGCTCTGTTACAGAAAACCAATACTATGGCTACACCTTC,CASSSVTENQYYGYTF
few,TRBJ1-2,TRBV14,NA,TGTGCCAGCAGCCAAGAGGGCAGACCCAACTATGGCTACACCTTC,CASSQEGRPNYGYTF
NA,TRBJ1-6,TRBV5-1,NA,TGCGCCAGCAGCTTGTCCCAGTCTAATTCACCCCTCCACTTT,CASSLSQSNSPLHF
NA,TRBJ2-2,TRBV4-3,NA,TGCGCCAGCAGCCAGAACCAGGGGCTGACCGGGGAGCTGTTTTTT,CASSQNQGLTGELFF
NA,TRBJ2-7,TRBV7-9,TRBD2,TGTGCCAGCAGCTTAGAGGGAGGGATCTACGAGCAGTACTTC,CASSLEGGIYEQYF
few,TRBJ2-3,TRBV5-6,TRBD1,TGTGCCAGCAGCTGGCCCAGACAGGGGAGATCAGATACGCAGTATTTT,CASSWPRQGRSDTQYF
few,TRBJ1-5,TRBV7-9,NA,TGTGCCAGCCAAGGTGGAGGTTTCAATCAGCCCCAGCATTTT,CASQGGGFNQPQHF
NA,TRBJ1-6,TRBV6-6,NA,TGTGCCAGCAGTTACGTCGAGGGAGGACCCCTCCACTTT,CASSYVEGGPLHF
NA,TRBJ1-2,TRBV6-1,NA,TGTGCCAGCAGTGAAGGGAGGGTGTCTATGGGCTACACCTTC,CASSEGRVSMGYTF
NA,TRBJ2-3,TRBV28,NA,TGTGCCAGCACTATCCCCGGGGGGCTGAACACAGATACGCAGTATTTT,CASTIPGGLNTDTQYF
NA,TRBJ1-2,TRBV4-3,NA,TGCGCCAGCAGCCAAGAAGGGACACCCGGAATCTATGGCTACACCTTC,CASSQEGTPGIYGYTF
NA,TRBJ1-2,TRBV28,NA,TGTGCCAGCAGTACAGAAAACAAGTATGGCTACACCTTC,CASSTENKYGYTF
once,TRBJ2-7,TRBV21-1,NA,TGTGCCAGCAGCAAATCCCAACCGGGACTAGCGATCGACGAGCAGTACTTC,CASSKSQPGLAIDEQYF
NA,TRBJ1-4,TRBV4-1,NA,TGCGCCAGCAGCCCTGGGCGTAATGAAAAACTGTTTTTT,CASSPGRNEKLFF
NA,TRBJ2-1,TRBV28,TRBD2,TGTGCCAGCAGTTTAAGGACTAGCGGGAGTGGAAATGAGCAGTTCTTC,CASSLRTSGSGNEQFF
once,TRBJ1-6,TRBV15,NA,TGTGCCACCAGCTGGCTGAATTCACCCCTCCACTTT,CATSWLNSPLHF
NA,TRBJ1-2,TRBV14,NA,TGTGCCAGCAGCCAGTTCTCCGGCTACACCTTC,CASSQFSGYTF
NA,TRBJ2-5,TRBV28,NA,TGTGCCAGCACACGGGGAAGGCAAGAGACCCAGTACTTC,CASTRGRQETQYF
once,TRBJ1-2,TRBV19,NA,TGTGCCAGTAGTCCAGCTATAACAGGATATGGCTACACCTTC,CASSPAITGYGYTF
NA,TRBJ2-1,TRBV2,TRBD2,TGTGCCAGCAGTCCAGCGGGAGGCGCCTACAATGAGCAGTTCTTC,CASSPAGGAYNEQFF
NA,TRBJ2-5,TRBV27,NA,TGTGCCAGCAAGGTTACACCAGGGGTAGAGACCCAGTACTTC,CASKVTPGVETQYF
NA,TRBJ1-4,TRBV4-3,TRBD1,TGCGCCAGCAGCCAGGAGACGGGACAGTATGAAAAACTGTTTTTT,CASSQETGQYEKLFF
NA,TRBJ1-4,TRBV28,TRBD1,TGTGCCAGCAGCACAACAGGGGCAACTAATGAAAAACTGTTTTTT,CASSTTGATNEKLFF
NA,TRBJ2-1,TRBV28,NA,TGTGCCAGCAGTCTGGGACAAGACTACAATGAGCAGTTCTTC,CASSLGQDYNEQFF
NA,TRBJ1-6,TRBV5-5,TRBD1,TGTGCCAGCAGCTTAATGGGACAGGGCGGAAATTCACCCCTCCACTTT,CASSLMGQGGNSPLHF
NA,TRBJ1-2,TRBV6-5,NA,TGTGCCAGCAGTTACAACAATAACTATGGCTACACCTTC,CASSYNNNYGYTF
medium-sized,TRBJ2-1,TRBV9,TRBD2,TGTGCCAGCAGCGCGGGGGGTATTCCCTCCTACAATGAGCAGTTCTTC,CASSAGGIPSYNEQFF
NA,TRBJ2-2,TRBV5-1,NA,TGCGCCAGCAGCTTAGTGAGTGGCGGCTCTGAAGGGGAGCTGTTTTTT,CASSLVSGGSEGELFF
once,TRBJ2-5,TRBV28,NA,TGTGCCAGCAGTTTAGGCCAGATCCAAGAGACCCAGTACTTC,CASSLGQIQETQYF
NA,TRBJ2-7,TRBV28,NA,TGTGCCAGCAGTTTATTGGAGGCGGACGAGCAGTACTTC,CASSLLEADEQYF
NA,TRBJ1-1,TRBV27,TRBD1,TGTGCCAGCAGTTTGACAGGGGGCGAGCCCTGGGGACTGAACACTGAAGCTTTCTTT,CASSLTGGEPWGLNTEAFF
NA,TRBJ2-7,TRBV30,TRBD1,TGTGCCTGGAAACCGGGACAGGGGTTCTACGAGCAGTACTTC,CAWKPGQGFYEQYF
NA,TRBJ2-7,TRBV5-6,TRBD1,TGTGCCAGCAGCTCGGGACAGGTCGAGCAGTACTTC,CASSSGQVEQYF
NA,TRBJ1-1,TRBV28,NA,TGTGCCAGCAGTTTATCCGGTACAGGGAACACTGAAGCTTTCTTT,CASSLSGTGNTEAFF
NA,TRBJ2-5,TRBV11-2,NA,TGTGCCAGCAGCCTAGTTAACCAAGAGACCCAGTACTTC,CASSLVNQETQYF
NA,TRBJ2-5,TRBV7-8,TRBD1,TGTGCCAGCAGCTCACACAGGGGGAAGCAAGAGACCCAGTACTTC,CASSSHRGKQETQYF